The rows below give T cell receptor beta chains drawn from one sample of a study of blood T cell repertoires in COVID-19. TCRdb's copy holds only in-frame clones and misses some; the assay was immunoSEQ multiplex PCR. The sample has approximately 260,000 clones, roughly 86% seen once; the top ten hold around 3.3%. Material for sequencing was PBMCs or T cells enriched from blood (not recorded which). These receptors all stem from a woman between 40 and 50 years old with acute COVID-19. The CDR3 runs from the conserved cysteine through the conserved F or W. Each record gives: CDR3 length, J gene, V gene, clone size, D gene, CDR3 protein, CDR3 DNA. D genes are given only for firm matches. Clone size is shown for a subset of rows, as once, few, many or a class of expanded clone.

len: 15; j_gene: TRBJ2-3; v_gene: TRBV5-1; abundance: once; d_gene: TRBD2; CDR3aa: CASSLFGRGADTQYF; CDR3nt: TGCGCCAGCAGCTTGTTCGGGAGGGGAGCAGATACGCAGTATTTT
len: 17; j_gene: TRBJ2-7; v_gene: TRBV7-6; abundance: .; d_gene: TRBD1; CDR3aa: CASSLASTGVRSYEQYF; CDR3nt: TGTGCCAGCAGCTTAGCCTCGACAGGGGTTAGGTCCTACGAGCAGTACTTC
len: 13; j_gene: TRBJ2-7; v_gene: TRBV6-5; abundance: .; d_gene: TRBD2; CDR3aa: CASSEREGYEQYF; CDR3nt: TGTGCCAGCAGCGAGCGGGAGGGTTACGAGCAGTACTTC
len: 15; j_gene: TRBJ2-3; v_gene: TRBV18; abundance: .; d_gene: TRBD2; CDR3aa: CASSPSSGSADTQYF; CDR3nt: TGTGCCAGCTCACCATCTAGCGGGAGCGCAGATACGCAGTATTTT
len: 14; j_gene: TRBJ1-2; v_gene: TRBV19; abundance: .; d_gene: .; CDR3aa: CASSIRQTNYGYTF; CDR3nt: TGTGCCAGTAGTATCCGACAGACTAACTATGGCTACACCTTC
len: 16; j_gene: TRBJ2-1; v_gene: TRBV5-1; abundance: .; d_gene: TRBD1; CDR3aa: CASSSTGGASYNEQFF; CDR3nt: TGCGCCAGCAGCTCGACAGGGGGCGCCTCCTACAATGAGCAGTTCTTC
len: 18; j_gene: TRBJ2-1; v_gene: TRBV30; abundance: .; d_gene: TRBD2; CDR3aa: CASRGTQLAGARYNEQFF; CDR3nt: TGTGCCTCGCGGGGCACCCAACTAGCGGGAGCTAGATACAATGAGCAGTTCTTC
len: 13; j_gene: TRBJ2-1; v_gene: TRBV10-1; abundance: .; d_gene: .; CDR3aa: CASSDGIYNEQFF; CDR3nt: TGCGCCAGCAGTGACGGGATATACAATGAGCAGTTCTTC
len: 16; j_gene: TRBJ1-1; v_gene: TRBV3-1/TRBV3-2; abundance: .; d_gene: .; CDR3aa: CASSRNLDSMNTEAFF; CDR3nt: TGTGCCAGCAGCCGAAACTTGGACAGCATGAACACTGAAGCTTTCTTT
len: 15; j_gene: TRBJ1-2; v_gene: TRBV3-1/TRBV3-2; abundance: .; d_gene: .; CDR3aa: CASSQTLDRPYGYTF; CDR3nt: TGTGCCAGCAGCCAAACTCTGGACAGACCTTATGGCTACACCTTC
len: 14; j_gene: TRBJ1-1; v_gene: TRBV28; abundance: .; d_gene: .; CDR3aa: CASSLAWSNTEAFF; CDR3nt: TGTGCCAGCAGTTTAGCGTGGTCGAACACTGAAGCTTTCTTT
len: 17; j_gene: TRBJ2-1; v_gene: TRBV4-1; abundance: .; d_gene: TRBD2; CDR3aa: CASSPSGRGRAENEQFF; CDR3nt: TGCGCCAGCAGCCCTTCCGGGCGTGGGAGGGCCGAAAATGAGCAGTTCTTC
len: 17; j_gene: TRBJ2-1; v_gene: TRBV4-2; abundance: .; d_gene: TRBD2; CDR3aa: CASSQDPSSGRGGEQFF; CDR3nt: TGTGCCAGCAGCCAAGATCCCAGTAGCGGGAGGGGGGGTGAGCAGTTCTTC
len: 13; j_gene: TRBJ2-7; v_gene: TRBV7-9; abundance: .; d_gene: .; CDR3aa: CASSFGGWDEQYF; CDR3nt: TGTGCCAGCAGCTTCGGGGGTTGGGACGAGCAGTACTTC
len: 13; j_gene: TRBJ2-1; v_gene: TRBV10-3; abundance: .; d_gene: TRBD2; CDR3aa: CAIRLANYNEQFF; CDR3nt: TGTGCCATCAGACTAGCGAACTACAATGAGCAGTTCTTC
len: 15; j_gene: TRBJ1-1; v_gene: TRBV5-5; abundance: .; d_gene: .; CDR3aa: CASAGGQQRVTEAFF; CDR3nt: TGTGCCAGCGCGGGGGGTCAGCAAAGGGTTACTGAAGCTTTCTTT
len: 11; j_gene: TRBJ2-5; v_gene: TRBV11-2; abundance: .; d_gene: .; CDR3aa: CASSSGETQYF; CDR3nt: TGTGCCAGCAGCTCCGGAGAGACCCAGTACTTC
len: 15; j_gene: TRBJ2-1; v_gene: TRBV19; abundance: .; d_gene: .; CDR3aa: CASSTGQSPYNEQFF; CDR3nt: TGTGCCAGTAGTACAGGACAGTCCCCCTACAATGAGCAGTTCTTC
len: 14; j_gene: TRBJ1-6; v_gene: TRBV27; abundance: few; d_gene: TRBD1; CDR3aa: CASRLGQRDSPLHF; CDR3nt: TGTGCCAGCAGACTGGGACAGAGGGATTCACCCCTCCACTTT
len: 17; j_gene: TRBJ1-1; v_gene: TRBV4-1; abundance: .; d_gene: .; CDR3aa: CASSQDSTGSGNTEAFF; CDR3nt: TGCGCCAGCAGCCAAGATTCGACAGGTAGTGGGAACACTGAAGCTTTCTTT
len: 12; j_gene: TRBJ2-5; v_gene: TRBV3-1/TRBV3-2; abundance: .; d_gene: .; CDR3aa: CASSYIQETQYF; CDR3nt: TGTGCCAGCTCTTACATCCAAGAGACCCAGTACTTC
len: 14; j_gene: TRBJ1-1; v_gene: TRBV6-5; abundance: .; d_gene: TRBD1; CDR3aa: CASKTPGTDTEAFF; CDR3nt: TGTGCCAGCAAAACGCCCGGGACAGACACTGAAGCTTTCTTT
len: 14; j_gene: TRBJ1-2; v_gene: TRBV6-5; abundance: .; d_gene: TRBD1; CDR3aa: CASGNRGRDYGYTF; CDR3nt: TGTGCCAGCGGAAACAGGGGGCGCGACTATGGCTACACCTTC